Listed below are T cell receptor beta chains from one sample, sequenced in a study of T cell responses to AZD1222 COVID-19 vaccine. Method: immunoSEQ multiplex PCR; TCRdb's copy keeps in-frame clones and lacks some. The table shows over 85,000 clones, with more than 70% occurring only once. The sequencing here drew on peripheral blood, taken 28 days after the second AZD1222 dose. The receptors come from an adult who received the AZD1222 COVID-19 vaccine. CDR3s leave out the opening cysteine and the closing phenylalanine or tryptophan. The order of the fields is V gene, CDR3 length, J gene, CDR3 protein.

v_gene: TRBV5-1; len: 12; j_gene: TRBJ1-1; CDR3aa: ASSLTASNTEAF
v_gene: TRBV28; len: 16; j_gene: TRBJ1-6; CDR3aa: ASSSSLGQGAYNSPLH
v_gene: TRBV2; len: 11; j_gene: TRBJ2-7; CDR3aa: ASRPGQGERRF
v_gene: TRBV11-3; len: 13; j_gene: TRBJ2-3; CDR3aa: ASSLYSGRTDTQY
v_gene: TRBV9; len: 11; j_gene: TRBJ1-4; CDR3aa: ASSRGSNEKLF
v_gene: TRBV6-5; len: 13; j_gene: TRBJ1-2; CDR3aa: ASRDFFGTGDGYT
v_gene: TRBV20-1; len: 13; j_gene: TRBJ2-7; CDR3aa: SASLGAGGFHEQY
v_gene: TRBV24-1; len: 14; j_gene: TRBJ1-5; CDR3aa: ATSDLGDRHNQPQH
v_gene: TRBV5-1; len: 14; j_gene: TRBJ2-3; CDR3aa: ASRPNTGSSTDTQY
v_gene: TRBV14; len: 11; j_gene: TRBJ1-2; CDR3aa: ASSQDRDYGYT
v_gene: TRBV11-2; len: 11; j_gene: TRBJ1-1; CDR3aa: ASSLWGRTEAF
v_gene: TRBV11-2; len: 13; j_gene: TRBJ1-1; CDR3aa: ASSFTGRRRTEAF
v_gene: TRBV10-3; len: 13; j_gene: TRBJ1-3; CDR3aa: AISEGTVSGNTIY
v_gene: TRBV7-9; len: 12; j_gene: TRBJ1-1; CDR3aa: ASSMPGRGTEAF
v_gene: TRBV19; len: 10; j_gene: TRBJ1-2; CDR3aa: ASRSQRVGYT
v_gene: TRBV6-6; len: 13; j_gene: TRBJ1-6; CDR3aa: ASGSGRMGNSPLH
v_gene: TRBV28; len: 10; j_gene: TRBJ2-1; CDR3aa: ASSVFYNEQF
v_gene: TRBV10-3; len: 15; j_gene: TRBJ1-1; CDR3aa: AIKPGQGFLPNTEAF
v_gene: TRBV4-1; len: 13; j_gene: TRBJ1-6; CDR3aa: ASSQDTGGGSPLH
v_gene: TRBV28; len: 11; j_gene: TRBJ2-7; CDR3aa: ASNRQGAYEQY
v_gene: TRBV6-2/TRBV6-3; len: 13; j_gene: TRBJ1-6; CDR3aa: ASSYGGQGNSPLH
v_gene: TRBV6-2/TRBV6-3; len: 13; j_gene: TRBJ2-7; CDR3aa: ASSYSTGVGYEQY
v_gene: TRBV30; len: 11; j_gene: TRBJ1-1; CDR3aa: AWSVARDSGAF
v_gene: TRBV27; len: 14; j_gene: TRBJ2-7; CDR3aa: ASSFLRTGASREQY
v_gene: TRBV7-3; len: 12; j_gene: TRBJ2-1; CDR3aa: ASSLTTSRNEQF
v_gene: TRBV7-8; len: 14; j_gene: TRBJ2-7; CDR3aa: ASSLGAGPPSYEQY
v_gene: TRBV27; len: 14; j_gene: TRBJ1-1; CDR3aa: ASSYRGGGMNTEAF
v_gene: TRBV5-1; len: 14; j_gene: TRBJ2-5; CDR3aa: ASSLDREMVGETQY
v_gene: TRBV3-1/TRBV3-2; len: 12; j_gene: TRBJ2-1; CDR3aa: ASSQDRYGNEQF